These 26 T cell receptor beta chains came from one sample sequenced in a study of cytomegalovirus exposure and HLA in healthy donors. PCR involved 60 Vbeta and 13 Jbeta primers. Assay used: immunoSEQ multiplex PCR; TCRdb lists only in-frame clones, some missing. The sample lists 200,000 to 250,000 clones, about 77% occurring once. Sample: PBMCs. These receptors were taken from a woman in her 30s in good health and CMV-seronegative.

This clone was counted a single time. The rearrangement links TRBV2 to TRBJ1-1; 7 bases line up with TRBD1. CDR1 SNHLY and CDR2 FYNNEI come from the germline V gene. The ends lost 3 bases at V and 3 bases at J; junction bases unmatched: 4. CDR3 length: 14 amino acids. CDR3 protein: CASSDPDRDTEAFF. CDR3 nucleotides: TGTGCCAGCAGTGATCCCGACAGGGACACTGAAGCTTTCTTT.

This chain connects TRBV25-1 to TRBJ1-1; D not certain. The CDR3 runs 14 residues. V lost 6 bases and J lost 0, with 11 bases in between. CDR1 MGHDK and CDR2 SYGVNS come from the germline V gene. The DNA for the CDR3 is TGTGCCAGCAGGGCCGGGTACTTGAACACTGAAGCTTTCTTT. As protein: CASRAGYLNTEAFF.

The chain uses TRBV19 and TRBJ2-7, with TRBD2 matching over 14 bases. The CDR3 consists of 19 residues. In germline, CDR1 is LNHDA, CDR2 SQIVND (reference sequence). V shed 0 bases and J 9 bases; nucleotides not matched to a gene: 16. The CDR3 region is CASSIDLDTGTSGSRGQYF. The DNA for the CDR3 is TGTGCCAGTAGTATAGATCTGGATACGGGGACTAGCGGGAGCCGGGGGCAGTACTTC.

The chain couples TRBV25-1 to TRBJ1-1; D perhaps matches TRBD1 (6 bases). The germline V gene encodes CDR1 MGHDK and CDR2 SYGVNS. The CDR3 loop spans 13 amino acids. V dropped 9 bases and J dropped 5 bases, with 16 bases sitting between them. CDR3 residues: CASRGGGWTEAFF. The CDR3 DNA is TGTGCCAGTAGGGGGGGTGGATGGACTGAAGCTTTCTTT.

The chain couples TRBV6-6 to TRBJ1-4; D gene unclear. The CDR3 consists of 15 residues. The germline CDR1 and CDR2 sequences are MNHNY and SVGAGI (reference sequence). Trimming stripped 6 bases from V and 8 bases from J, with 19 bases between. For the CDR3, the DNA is TGTGCCAGCAGACCTAGACGACAAAGGGAGGAAAAACTGTTTTTT. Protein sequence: CASRPRRQREEKLFF.

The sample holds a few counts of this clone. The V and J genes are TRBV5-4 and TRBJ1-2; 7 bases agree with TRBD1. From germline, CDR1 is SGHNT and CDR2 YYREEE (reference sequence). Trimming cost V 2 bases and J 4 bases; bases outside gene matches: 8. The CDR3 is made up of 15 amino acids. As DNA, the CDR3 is TGTGCCAGCAGCTTACGATCGACAGGGAGCTATGGCTACACCTTC. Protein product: CASSLRSTGSYGYTF.

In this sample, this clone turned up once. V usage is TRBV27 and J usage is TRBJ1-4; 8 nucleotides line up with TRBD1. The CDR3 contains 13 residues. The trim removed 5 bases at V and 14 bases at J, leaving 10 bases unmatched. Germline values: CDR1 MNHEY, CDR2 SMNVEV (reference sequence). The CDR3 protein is CASSDRGITVLFF. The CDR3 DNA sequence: TGTGCCAGCAGTGACAGGGGAATTACGGTTCTGTTTTTT. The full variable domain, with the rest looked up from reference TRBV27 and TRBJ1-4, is EAQVTQNPRYLITVTGKKLTVTCSQNMNHEYMSWYRQDPGLGLRQIYYSMNVEVTDKGDVPEGYKVSRKEKRNFPLILESPSPNQTSLYFCASSDRGITVLFFGSGTQLSVL.

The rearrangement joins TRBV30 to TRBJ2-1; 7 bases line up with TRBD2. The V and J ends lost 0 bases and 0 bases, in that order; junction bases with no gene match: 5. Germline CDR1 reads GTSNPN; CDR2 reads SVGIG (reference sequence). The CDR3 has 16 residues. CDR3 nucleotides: TGTGCCTGGAGTGTACTCGGACTAGACTCCTACAATGAGCAGTTCTTC. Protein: CAWSVLGLDSYNEQFF.

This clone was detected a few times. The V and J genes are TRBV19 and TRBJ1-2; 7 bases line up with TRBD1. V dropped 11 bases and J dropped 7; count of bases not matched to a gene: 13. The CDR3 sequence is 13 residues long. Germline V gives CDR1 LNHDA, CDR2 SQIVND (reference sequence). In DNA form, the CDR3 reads TGTGCCGTTCAGGCGCAGGGGGGAAGTGGCTACACCTTC. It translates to CAVQAQGGSGYTF.

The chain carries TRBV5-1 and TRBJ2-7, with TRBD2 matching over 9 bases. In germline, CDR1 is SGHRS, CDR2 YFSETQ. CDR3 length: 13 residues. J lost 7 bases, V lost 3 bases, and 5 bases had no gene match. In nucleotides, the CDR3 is TGCGCCAGCAGCTCCCTAGCGGGACAAGAGCAGTACTTC. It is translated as CASSSLAGQEQYF.

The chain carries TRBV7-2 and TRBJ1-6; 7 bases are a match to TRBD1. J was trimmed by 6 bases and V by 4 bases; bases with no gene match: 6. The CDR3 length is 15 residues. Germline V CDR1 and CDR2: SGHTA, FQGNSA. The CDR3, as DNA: TGTGCCAGCAGCTCACAACAGGGGAGTAATTCACCCCTCCACTTT. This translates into CASSSQQGSNSPLHF.

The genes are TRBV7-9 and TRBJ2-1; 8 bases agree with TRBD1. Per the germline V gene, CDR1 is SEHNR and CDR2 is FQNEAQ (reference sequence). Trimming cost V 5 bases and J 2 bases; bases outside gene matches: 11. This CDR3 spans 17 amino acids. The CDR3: CASSKGQTGVAYNEQFF. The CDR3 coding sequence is TGTGCCAGCAGCAAGGGGCAGACAGGGGTAGCCTACAATGAGCAGTTCTTC.

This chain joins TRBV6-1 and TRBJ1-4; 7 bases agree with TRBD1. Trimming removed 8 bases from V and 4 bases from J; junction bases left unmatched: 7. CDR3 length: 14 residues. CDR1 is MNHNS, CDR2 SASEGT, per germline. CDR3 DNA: TGTGCCAGCTCCCGGGGACAGAGTAATGAAAAACTGTTTTTT. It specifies CASSRGQSNEKLFF.

In DNA form, the CDR3 reads TGTGCCAGCAGCTTGCTTCAGCCGGGGAGGGGAGAGACCCAGTACTTC. Translated, it gives CASSLLQPGRGETQYF. This chain uses TRBV5-6 with TRBJ2-5, with 7 nucleotides matching TRBD2. This CDR3 is 16 amino acids long. From germline, CDR1 is SGHDT and CDR2 YYEEEE. V trimming: 1 base; J trimming: 4 bases; junction bases outside the gene matches: 10.

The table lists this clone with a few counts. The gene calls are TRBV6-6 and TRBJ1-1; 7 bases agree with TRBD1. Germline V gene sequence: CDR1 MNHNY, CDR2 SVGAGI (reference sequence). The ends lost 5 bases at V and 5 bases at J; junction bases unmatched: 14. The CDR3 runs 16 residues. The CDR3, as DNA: TGTGCCAGCAGTCCCAAGAGGCAGGGGGAAGGAACTGAAGCTTTCTTT. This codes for CASSPKRQGEGTEAFF.

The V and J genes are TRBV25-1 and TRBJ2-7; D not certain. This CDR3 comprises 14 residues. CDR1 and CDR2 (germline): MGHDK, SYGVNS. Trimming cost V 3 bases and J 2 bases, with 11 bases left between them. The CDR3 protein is CASSDPGGAYEQYF. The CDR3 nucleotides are TGTGCCAGCAGTGACCCCGGCGGAGCCTACGAGCAGTACTTC.

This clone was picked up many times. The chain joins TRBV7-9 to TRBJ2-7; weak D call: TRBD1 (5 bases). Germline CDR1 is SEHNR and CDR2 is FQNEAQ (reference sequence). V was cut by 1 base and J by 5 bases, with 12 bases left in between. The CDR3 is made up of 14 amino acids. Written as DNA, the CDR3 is TGTGCCAGCAGCTTAGTTCAGGGAAGCCACGAGCAGTACTTC. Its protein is CASSLVQGSHEQYF.

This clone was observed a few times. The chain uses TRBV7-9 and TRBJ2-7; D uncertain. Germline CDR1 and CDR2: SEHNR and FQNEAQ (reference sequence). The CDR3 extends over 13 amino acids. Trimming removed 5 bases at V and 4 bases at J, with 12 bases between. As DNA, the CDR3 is TGTGCCAGCAGCACCCTAGGAGCTTACGAGCAGTACTTC. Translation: CASSTLGAYEQYF.

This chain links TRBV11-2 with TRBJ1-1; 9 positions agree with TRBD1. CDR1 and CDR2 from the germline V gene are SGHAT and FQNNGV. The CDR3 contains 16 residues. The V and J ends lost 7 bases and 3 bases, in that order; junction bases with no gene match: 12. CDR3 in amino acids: CASTRIWGQGDTEAFF. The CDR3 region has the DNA TGTGCCAGCACGAGAATCTGGGGACAGGGAGACACTGAAGCTTTCTTT.

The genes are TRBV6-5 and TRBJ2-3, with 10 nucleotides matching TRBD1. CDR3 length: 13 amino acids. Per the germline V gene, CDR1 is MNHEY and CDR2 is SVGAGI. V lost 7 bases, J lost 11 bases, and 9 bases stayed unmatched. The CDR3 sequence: CASNNQDRGMQYF. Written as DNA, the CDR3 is TGTGCCAGCAATAACCAGGACAGGGGGATGCAGTATTTT.

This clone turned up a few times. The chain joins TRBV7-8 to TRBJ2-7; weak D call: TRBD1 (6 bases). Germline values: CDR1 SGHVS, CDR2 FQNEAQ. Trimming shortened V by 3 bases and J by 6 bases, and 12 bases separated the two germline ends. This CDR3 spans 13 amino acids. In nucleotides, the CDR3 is TGTGCCAGCAGCTTTACTATAGGGGGCGAGCAGTACTTC. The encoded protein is CASSFTIGGEQYF.

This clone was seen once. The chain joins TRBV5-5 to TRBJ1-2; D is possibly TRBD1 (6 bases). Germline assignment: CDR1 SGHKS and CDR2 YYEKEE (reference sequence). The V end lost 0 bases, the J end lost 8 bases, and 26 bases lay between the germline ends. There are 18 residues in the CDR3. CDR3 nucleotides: TGTGCCAGCAGCTTGGGTCTAGGGGGACCCTATGGTGGCCAGGGCTACACCTTC. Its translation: CASSLGLGGPYGGQGYTF.

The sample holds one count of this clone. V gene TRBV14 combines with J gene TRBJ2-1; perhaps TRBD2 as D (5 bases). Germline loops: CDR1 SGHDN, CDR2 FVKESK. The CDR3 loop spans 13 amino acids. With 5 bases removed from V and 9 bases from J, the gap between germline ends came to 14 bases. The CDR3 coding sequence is TGTGCCAGCAGCTACCCGATAGGAGGTGAGCAGTTCTTC. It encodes CASSYPIGGEQFF.

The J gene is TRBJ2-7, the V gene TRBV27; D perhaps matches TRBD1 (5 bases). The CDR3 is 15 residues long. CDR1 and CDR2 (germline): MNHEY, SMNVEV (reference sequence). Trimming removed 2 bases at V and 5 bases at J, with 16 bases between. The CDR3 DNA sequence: TGTGCCAGCAGTTTACCGCCAGGGCTATTTAACGAGCAGTACTTC. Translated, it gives CASSLPPGLFNEQYF.

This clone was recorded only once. This CDR3 reads CSVEEPGQAYEQYF. CDR3 DNA sequence: TGCAGCGTTGAAGAACCGGGACAGGCCTACGAGCAGTACTTC. The chain joins TRBV29-1 to TRBJ2-7; 8 nucleotides match TRBD1. The ends lost 0 bases at V and 2 bases at J; junction bases unmatched: 3. This CDR3 region has 14 residues. Germline assignment: CDR1 SQVTM and CDR2 ANQGSEA.

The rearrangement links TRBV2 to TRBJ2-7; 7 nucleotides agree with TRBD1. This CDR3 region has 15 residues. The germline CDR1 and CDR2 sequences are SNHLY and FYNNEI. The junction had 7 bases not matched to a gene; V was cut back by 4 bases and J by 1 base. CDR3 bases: TGTGCCAGCAGTGTTATCCGGACAGGATCCTACGAGCAGTACTTC. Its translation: CASSVIRTGSYEQYF.